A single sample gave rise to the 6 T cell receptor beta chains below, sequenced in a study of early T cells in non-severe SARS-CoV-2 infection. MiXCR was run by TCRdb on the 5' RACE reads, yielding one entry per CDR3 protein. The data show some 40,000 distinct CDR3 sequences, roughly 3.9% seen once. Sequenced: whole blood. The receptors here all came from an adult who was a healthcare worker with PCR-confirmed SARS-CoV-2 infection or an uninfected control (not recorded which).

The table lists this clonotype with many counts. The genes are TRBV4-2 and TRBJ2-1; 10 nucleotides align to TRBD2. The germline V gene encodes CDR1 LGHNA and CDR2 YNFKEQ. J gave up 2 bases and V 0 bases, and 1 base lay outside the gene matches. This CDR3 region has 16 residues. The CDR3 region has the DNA TGTGCCAGCAGCCAAGATACTAGCGGGACCTACAATGAGCAGTTCTTC. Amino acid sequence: CASSQDTSGTYNEQFF.

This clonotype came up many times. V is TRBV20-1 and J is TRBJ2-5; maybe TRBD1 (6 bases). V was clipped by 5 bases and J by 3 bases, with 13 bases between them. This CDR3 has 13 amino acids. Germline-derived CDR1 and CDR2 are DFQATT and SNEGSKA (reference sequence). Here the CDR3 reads CSAFRDTKETQYF. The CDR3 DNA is TGCAGTGCTTTCCGGGACACCAAAGAGACCCAGTACTTC.

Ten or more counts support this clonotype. Written as DNA, the CDR3 is TGCGCCAGCAGGGAGGGATTGAGCAATCAGCCCCAGCATTTT. Amino acids: CASREGLSNQPQHF. V usage is TRBV4-1 and J usage is TRBJ1-5; no firm D call. Germline CDR1 is MGHRA and CDR2 is YSYEKL. V was pared by 6 bases and J by 1 base, with 10 bases between. The CDR3 totals 14 residues.

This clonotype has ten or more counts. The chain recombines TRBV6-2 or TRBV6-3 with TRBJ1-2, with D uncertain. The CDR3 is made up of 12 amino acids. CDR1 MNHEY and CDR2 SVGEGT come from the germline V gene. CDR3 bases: TGTGCGACCGCCCCGGCCGGCTATGGCTACACCTTC. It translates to CATAPAGYGYTF.

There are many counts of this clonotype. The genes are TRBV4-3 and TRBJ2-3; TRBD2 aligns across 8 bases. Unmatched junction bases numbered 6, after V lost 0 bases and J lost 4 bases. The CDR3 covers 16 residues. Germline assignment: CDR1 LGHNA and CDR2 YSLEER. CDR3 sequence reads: CASSQEVSGNPDTQYF. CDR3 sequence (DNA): TGCGCCAGCAGCCAAGAGGTTAGCGGGAACCCAGATACGCAGTATTTT.

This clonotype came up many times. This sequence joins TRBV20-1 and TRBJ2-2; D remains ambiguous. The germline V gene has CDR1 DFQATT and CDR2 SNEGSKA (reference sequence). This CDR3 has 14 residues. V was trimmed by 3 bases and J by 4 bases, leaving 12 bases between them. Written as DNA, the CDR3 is TGCAGTGCTAGTTCGCCCGCCACCACCGGGGAGCTGTTTTTT. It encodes CSASSPATTGELFF.